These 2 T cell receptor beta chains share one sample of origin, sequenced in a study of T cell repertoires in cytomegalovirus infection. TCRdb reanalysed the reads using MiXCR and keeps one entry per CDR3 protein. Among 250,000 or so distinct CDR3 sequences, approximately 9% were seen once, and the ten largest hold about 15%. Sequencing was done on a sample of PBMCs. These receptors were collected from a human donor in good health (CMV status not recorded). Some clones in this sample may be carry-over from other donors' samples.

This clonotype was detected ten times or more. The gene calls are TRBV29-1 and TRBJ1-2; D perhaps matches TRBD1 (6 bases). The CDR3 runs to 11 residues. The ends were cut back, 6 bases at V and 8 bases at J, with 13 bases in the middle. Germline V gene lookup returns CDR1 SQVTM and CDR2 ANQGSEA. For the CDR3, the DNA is TGCAGCGTCGCACAGGGTGGGGGCTACACCTTC. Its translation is CSVAQGGGYTF.

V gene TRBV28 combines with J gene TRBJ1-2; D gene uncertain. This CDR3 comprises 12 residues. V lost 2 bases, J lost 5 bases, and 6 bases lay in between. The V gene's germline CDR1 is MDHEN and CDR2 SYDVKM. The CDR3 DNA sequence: TGTGCCAGCAGTTTAATCAGTTATGGCTACACCTTC. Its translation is CASSLISYGYTF.